This is a list of T cell receptor beta chains from one sample in a study of cytomegalovirus exposure and HLA in healthy donors. The table came from immunoSEQ multiplex PCR; TCRdb's copy has only in-frame clones and leaves some out. In the table there are 150,000 to 200,000 clones, around 85% of which are singletons. Sequenced sample: PBMCs. These receptors were collected from a man younger than 35 in good health and CMV-seropositive. CDR3s include the opening cysteine and the closing phenylalanine or tryptophan. A D gene is named only where the DNA matches it firmly. Clone size is stated in some rows and not others, as once, few, many or a class when expanded.

cdr3_nt | cdr3_aa | j_call | clone_size | d_call | v_call
TGCGCCAGCAGCGAGGGACAGGGGGCGCGTGGGGCCAACGTCCTGACTTTC | CASSEGQGARGANVLTF | TRBJ2-6 | NA | TRBD1 | TRBV5-1
TGTGCCAGCAGTCCCCAAGCGGGACCCTACAATGAGCAGTTCTTC | CASSPQAGPYNEQFF | TRBJ2-1 | NA | TRBD2 | TRBV28
TGCGCCAGCAGTGAAGGACAGTCCTACGAGCAGTACTTC | CASSEGQSYEQYF | TRBJ2-7 | NA | NA | TRBV10-2
TGTGCCAGCAGCTTCGCGGGACAGAGCTCCTACGAGCAGTACTTC | CASSFAGQSSYEQYF | TRBJ2-7 | NA | NA | TRBV11-3
TGCGCCAGCAGCCAAGGATGGAGTCAAGCCGACAATGAGCAGTTCTTC | CASSQGWSQADNEQFF | TRBJ2-1 | NA | NA | TRBV4-1
TGCGCCAGCAGCAGTGAGAGGGTGCAGTTCTTC | CASSSERVQFF | TRBJ2-1 | many | NA | TRBV5-1
TGTGCCAGCAGCTTGGAGGAGGGAGCCCCCTACAATGAGCAGTTCTTC | CASSLEEGAPYNEQFF | TRBJ2-1 | NA | NA | TRBV5-6
TGTGCCAGCAGTGAAGGGGTTCGGGCAGGGGAGCACCTTGAGCAGCCCCAGCATTTT | CASSEGVRAGEHLEQPQHF | TRBJ1-5 | once | NA | TRBV6-1
TGTGCCATCAGCGCGGCGGGGGGCGCGGAAGATACGCAGTATTTT | CAISAAGGAEDTQYF | TRBJ2-3 | NA | TRBD2 | TRBV10-3
TGTGCCAGCAGCTCGGACAGGGGGCCCGAAGCTTTCTTT | CASSSDRGPEAFF | TRBJ1-1 | NA | TRBD1 | TRBV7-2
TGTGCCAGCAGCTTAAGTTCCCTCGACAGGGGGATCACCGGGGAGCTGTTTTTT | CASSLSSLDRGITGELFF | TRBJ2-2 | once | TRBD1 | TRBV7-9
TGTGCCAGCACCCCCTCCGATACGCAGTATTTT | CASTPSDTQYF | TRBJ2-3 | NA | NA | TRBV2
TGTGCCAGCAGCTTATCTAGCGGGGTCTCCTACGAGCAGTACTTC | CASSLSSGVSYEQYF | TRBJ2-7 | NA | TRBD2 | TRBV11-2
TGTGCCACCAGCAGCCCCACGGATGGACAGACCTATGGCTACACCTTC | CATSSPTDGQTYGYTF | TRBJ1-2 | few | NA | TRBV15
TGTGCCAGCAGTTCAAGGAGATCCTACGAGCAGTACTTC | CASSSRRSYEQYF | TRBJ2-7 | NA | NA | TRBV28
TGTGCCAGCAGCCAAGGACGGAGGACTCAGCAGCCCCAGCATTTT | CASSQGRRTQQPQHF | TRBJ1-5 | NA | NA | TRBV14
TGTGCCAGCAGCCGGGACAGGGACGTCGGCGAGCAGTACTTC | CASSRDRDVGEQYF | TRBJ2-7 | few | TRBD1 | TRBV11-3
TGTGCCACCAGCAGAGTAGGGGTCCCCTATGGCTACACCTTC | CATSRVGVPYGYTF | TRBJ1-2 | NA | NA | TRBV15
TGTGCCAGCAGCTCTGAGACAGGGGGACAAGAGACCCAGTACTTC | CASSSETGGQETQYF | TRBJ2-5 | NA | TRBD1 | TRBV6-1
TGTGCCAGCAGACTACAGGGCGGCGGGGAGCTGTTTTTT | CASRLQGGGELFF | TRBJ2-2 | NA | NA | TRBV6-5
TGTGCCTGGAGTGTCCCTAGCGGGAGTTCGGAGGCGTTCTTC | CAWSVPSGSSEAFF | TRBJ2-1 | NA | TRBD2 | TRBV30
TGTGCCATCAGGGAAGGGGGGAACACTGAAGCTTTCTTT | CAIREGGNTEAFF | TRBJ1-1 | NA | NA | TRBV10-3
TGTGCCAGCAGAATTCCGACTAGCGGGAGGACGTACGAGCAGTACTTC | CASRIPTSGRTYEQYF | TRBJ2-7 | NA | TRBD2 | TRBV28
TGTGCCAGCAGTGAAAGTGGAGGGGCATATCAGCCCCAGCATTTT | CASSESGGAYQPQHF | TRBJ1-5 | NA | NA | TRBV6-1
TGCGCCAGCAGCTCACCCGGGACTAGCGGGGGGGATGAGCAGTTCTTC | CASSSPGTSGGDEQFF | TRBJ2-1 | NA | TRBD2 | TRBV5-1
TGTGCCAGCAGTTTATTGGGGCCCGGGGCCAACGTCCTGACTTTC | CASSLLGPGANVLTF | TRBJ2-6 | NA | NA | TRBV27
TGTGCCTGGACAGCGGGAGAGGGGTCCTACAATGAGCAGTTCTTC | CAWTAGEGSYNEQFF | TRBJ2-1 | NA | TRBD2 | TRBV30
TGCGCCAGCAGCGAAGGACAGGGGTGGTACGAGCAGTACTTC | CASSEGQGWYEQYF | TRBJ2-7 | NA | TRBD1 | TRBV5-1
TGTGCCAGCAGTTTCCAGGGGATAGGGGAAAAACTGTTTTTT | CASSFQGIGEKLFF | TRBJ1-4 | NA | NA | TRBV27
TGTGCCAGCAGGGACAGAAGGAGCGAGCAGTACTTC | CASRDRRSEQYF | TRBJ2-7 | NA | NA | TRBV11-2
TGTGCCAGCAGCCTGAGACAGGGAGAGGAGCTCTATGGCTACACCTTC | CASSLRQGEELYGYTF | TRBJ1-2 | NA | TRBD1 | TRBV7-9
TGCGCCAGCAGCTTGGACAGGGGTTGGGAGACCCAGTACTTC | CASSLDRGWETQYF | TRBJ2-5 | NA | TRBD1 | TRBV5-1
TGTGCCAGCAGCCAGGGTAGCAGGAACACTGAAGCTTTCTTT | CASSQGSRNTEAFF | TRBJ1-1 | NA | NA | TRBV7-9
TGTGCCAGCAGGCCCGGGACAGGGGGCGACGAGCAGTACTTC | CASRPGTGGDEQYF | TRBJ2-7 | NA | TRBD1 | TRBV27
TGTGCCTGGAGTGTAGGGCAGGGCAACTATGGCTACACCTTC | CAWSVGQGNYGYTF | TRBJ1-2 | NA | NA | TRBV30
TGTGCCTGGAGTGTACTACCCTCTGGGGCCAACGTCCTGACTTTC | CAWSVLPSGANVLTF | TRBJ2-6 | NA | NA | TRBV30
TGTGCCAGCAGCTCCCTCGGGGACACTGAAGCTTTCTTT | CASSSLGDTEAFF | TRBJ1-1 | once | NA | TRBV9